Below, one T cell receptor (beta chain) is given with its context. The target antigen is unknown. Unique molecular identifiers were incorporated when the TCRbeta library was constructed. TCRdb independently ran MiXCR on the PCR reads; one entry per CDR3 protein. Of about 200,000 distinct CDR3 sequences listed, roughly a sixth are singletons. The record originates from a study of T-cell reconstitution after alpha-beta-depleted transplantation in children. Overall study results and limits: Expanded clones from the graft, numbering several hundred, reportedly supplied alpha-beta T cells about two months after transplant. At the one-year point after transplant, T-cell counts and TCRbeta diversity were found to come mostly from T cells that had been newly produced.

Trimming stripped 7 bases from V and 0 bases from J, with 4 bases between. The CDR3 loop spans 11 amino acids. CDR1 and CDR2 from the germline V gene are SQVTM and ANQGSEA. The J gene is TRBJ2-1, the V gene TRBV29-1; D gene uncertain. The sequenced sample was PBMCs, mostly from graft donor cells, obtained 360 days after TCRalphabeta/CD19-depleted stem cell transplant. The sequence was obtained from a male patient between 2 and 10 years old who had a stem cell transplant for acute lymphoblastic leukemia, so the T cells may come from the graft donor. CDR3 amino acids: CSGSSYNEQFF. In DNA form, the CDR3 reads TGCAGCGGGAGCTCCTACAATGAGCAGTTCTTC.